This T cell receptor beta chain was sequenced for a study of T cell responses to AZD1222 COVID-19 vaccine. Study context: Pooled together were second doses at about 4 or about 12 weeks. General study points: A mostly white British donor set with more females was recruited, and clonal diversity was possibly underestimated. Repertoires were obtained only post-peak T cell response.

Trimming removed 4 bases from V and 4 bases from J; junction bases left unmatched: 0. CDR3 size: 14 residues. The germline gives CDR1 LNHDA, CDR2 SQIVND (reference sequence). Produced via immunoSEQ multiplex PCR; TCRdb's table is partial and in-frame only. The data contain 100,000 to 120,000 clones, roughly 82% of them singletons. This clone was seen only once. Its target is not known. The sequenced sample was peripheral blood, obtained on day 0 of AZD1222 vaccination. V gene TRBV19 combines with J gene TRBJ2-2; 10 bases map to TRBD1. This sequence was found in an adult in good health. For the CDR3, the DNA is TGTGCCAGTAGTAGGACAGGGGGCACCGGGGAGCTGTTTTTT. Translating it yields CASSRTGGTGELFF.